This entry is about one TCR beta chain. The antigen remains unidentified. Following RNA extraction, reverse transcription yielded cDNA that acted as the sequencing template. Sequenced by immunoSEQ multiplex PCR; TCRdb stores in-frame clones only, minus some. Of some 150,000 clones listed, approximately 90% are singletons. The sample comes from a study of CD8+ T cells in alopecia areata. Study-level information: Treated individuals took tofacitinib by mouth, 5 to 10 mg twice daily. Severity was scored as percentage of affected scalp area in treated patients. Study outcomes and limitations: Higher clonality and more expanded CD8+ clones appeared in lesional than normal scalp. Scalp and blood samples kept many expanded lesional clones throughout tofacitinib.

Treatment in this sample: oral pan-JAK inhibitor, 5-10 mg twice daily. This receptor was taken from a human donor with alopecia areata. This sample comprised CD8+ T cells sorted from blood, obtained at week 4, from a patient treated with tofacitinib.

This CDR3 is CASSIGDSGRTDTQYF. DNA of the CDR3: TGTGCCAGTAGTATTGGGGACTCCGGGAGGACAGATACGCAGTATTTT. V and J are TRBV19 and TRBJ2-3, with 7 nucleotides matching TRBD2. The CDR3 loop spans 16 amino acids. CDR1 LNHDA and CDR2 SQIVND come from the germline V gene (reference sequence). V dropped 3 bases and J dropped 3; count of bases not matched to a gene: 9.